This entry lists 26 T cell receptor beta chains sequenced from one sample in a study of T cell responses to AZD1222 COVID-19 vaccine. Libraries were prepared by immunoSEQ multiplex PCR; TCRdb keeps only in-frame clonotypes and omits some of them. The sample has 130,000 to 150,000 clones; about 93% are singletons. The specimen was peripheral blood, collected on day 0 of AZD1222 vaccination. These receptors all stem from an adult in good health.

The V gene is TRBV19, the J gene TRBJ1-4, with D perhaps matching TRBD1 (6 bases). The CDR3 sequence is 14 residues long. Germline V gene sequence: CDR1 LNHDA, CDR2 SQIVND (reference sequence). Trimming took 5 bases from V and 6 from J, leaving 13 bases between them. The CDR3 DNA reads TGTGCCAGTAGTCCCGGGACATATGATGAAAAACTGTTTTTT. Its translation is CASSPGTYDEKLFF.

The chain links TRBV25-1 to TRBJ1-1, with D possibly matching TRBD1 (5 bases). Looked up from germline, CDR1 is MGHDK and CDR2 is SYGVNS. Trimming shortened V by 6 bases and J by 1 base, and 18 bases separated the two germline ends. The length of the CDR3 is 16 residues. Here the CDR3 DNA reads TGTGCCAGCAGGGGGGGAAGGGCAGGGCCGAACACTGAAGCTTTCTTT. It codes for CASRGGRAGPNTEAFF.

The chain joins TRBV10-2 to TRBJ1-2; TRBD1 matches 9 bases. The CDR3 spans 14 residues. V lost 7 bases, J lost 8 bases, and 11 bases stayed unmatched. Germline CDR1 is WSHSY and CDR2 is SAAADI. Written as DNA, the CDR3 is TGCGCCAGCACCCCGGGACAGGGTTTTGGGGGCTACACCTTC. This translates into CASTPGQGFGGYTF.

The chain combines TRBV6-5 with TRBJ1-6; 8 nucleotides match TRBD1. The germline CDR1 and CDR2 sequences are MNHEY and SVGAGI. J lost 4 bases, V lost 2 bases, and 4 bases had no gene match. The CDR3 totals 16 residues. The CDR3 nucleotides are TGTGCCAGCAGTTACAACAGGGGGGCGTATAATTCACCCCTCCACTTT. It specifies CASSYNRGAYNSPLHF.

This chain joins TRBV5-1 and TRBJ1-2; no definite D call. Trimming shortened V by 3 bases and J by 4 bases, and 10 bases separated the two germline ends. The CDR3 covers 13 residues. Germline CDR1 is SGHRS and CDR2 is YFSETQ. CDR3 DNA sequence: TGCGCCAGCAGCTACGGCGAAGGCTATGGCTACACCTTC. Translating gives CASSYGEGYGYTF. The whole variable domain, remainder taken from reference TRBV5-1 and TRBJ1-2, is KAGVTQTPRYLIKTRGQQVTLSCSPISGHRSVSWYQQTPGQGLQFLFEYFSETQRNKGNFPGRFSGRQFSNSRSEMNVSTLELGDSALYLCASSYGEGYGYTFGSGTRLTVV.

This chain links TRBV10-1 with TRBJ2-5, with 11 positions matching TRBD2. The V segment lost 2 bases and the J segment 4 bases; nucleotides outside the gene matches: 6. The CDR3 covers 16 residues. CDR1 and CDR2 (germline): WNHNN, SYGVQD (reference sequence). CDR3 region: CASSETPLAGGETQYF. CDR3 DNA sequence: TGCGCCAGCAGTGAGACCCCCCTAGCGGGGGGAGAGACCCAGTACTTC.

V usage is TRBV5-1 and J usage is TRBJ1-2; 7 bases agree with TRBD1. V dropped 2 bases and J dropped 2; count of bases not matched to a gene: 9. Germline values: CDR1 SGHRS, CDR2 YFSETQ. This CDR3 contains 16 residues. The CDR3 DNA sequence: TGCGCCAGCAGCTTTTCACAGGGACAGCAAAACTATGGCTACACCTTC. This encodes CASSFSQGQQNYGYTF. The whole variable domain, remainder taken from reference TRBV5-1 and TRBJ1-2, is KAGVTQTPRYLIKTRGQQVTLSCSPISGHRSVSWYQQTPGQGLQFLFEYFSETQRNKGNFPGRFSGRQFSNSRSEMNVSTLELGDSALYLCASSFSQGQQNYGYTFGSGTRLTVV.

The rearrangement joins TRBV11-2 to TRBJ1-2; unclear D gene. CDR3 length equals 12 residues. V lost 1 base, J lost 5 bases, and 5 bases lay in between. Germline CDR1 SGHAT, CDR2 FQNNGV. CDR3 loop: CASSLGGYGYTF. DNA for the CDR3: TGTGCCAGCAGCTTAGGGGGTTATGGCTACACCTTC.

The V call is TRBV11-2, the J call TRBJ1-1; D ambiguous. The V and J ends lost 1 base and 0 bases respectively, with 3 bases between them. The CDR3 has 13 residues. In germline, CDR1 is SGHAT, CDR2 FQNNGV. This chain's CDR3 is CASSLGLNTEAFF. In nucleotides, the CDR3 is TGTGCCAGCAGCTTAGGTCTGAACACTGAAGCTTTCTTT.

The gene calls are TRBV4-2 and TRBJ2-3; D gene unclear. Germline CDR1 LGHNA, CDR2 YNFKEQ. The V end lost 4 bases, the J end lost 0 bases, and 14 bases lay between the germline ends. The CDR3 is made up of 16 amino acids. CDR3 DNA sequence: TGTGCCAGCAGCCGGAACGTAGCCAAAAGCACAGATACGCAGTATTTT. Its translation is CASSRNVAKSTDTQYF.

The V and J genes are TRBV7-2 and TRBJ2-4, with 8 nucleotides matching TRBD2. The germline gives CDR1 SGHTA, CDR2 FQGNSA. This CDR3 region has 19 residues. Unmatched junction bases numbered 25, after V lost 5 bases and J lost 10 bases. The CDR3 DNA is TGTGCCAGCAGCCTACGAGCCCCGCCGGGACTAGGGCCGCCAGGAATTCAGTACTTC. Translated: CASSLRAPPGLGPPGIQYF. The variable domain in full, with the rest retrieved from reference TRBV7-2 and TRBJ2-4, is GAGVSQSPSNKVTEKGKDVELRCDPISGHTALYWYRQSLGQGLEFLIYFQGNSAPDKSGLPSDRFSAERTGGSVSTLTIQRTQQEDSAVYLCASSLRAPPGLGPPGIQYFGAGTRLSVL.

The chain carries TRBV12-5 and TRBJ2-4; unclear D gene. Trimming took 7 bases from V and 5 from J, leaving 9 bases between them. The length of the CDR3 is 12 residues. Germline V gene sequence: CDR1 LGHNT, CDR2 FRNRAP. The CDR3, as DNA: TGTGCTAGTGCCCAACCCGAAAACATTCAGTACTTC. This encodes CASAQPENIQYF. The full variable domain, in which reference TRBV12-5 and TRBJ2-4 provide the parts outside the CDR3, is DARVTQTPRHKVTEMGQEVTMRCQPILGHNTVFWYRQTMMQGLELLAYFRNRAPLDDSGMPKDRFSAEMPDATLATLKIQPSEPRDSAVYFCASAQPENIQYFGAGTRLSVL.

This clone was observed a handful of times. The chain recombines TRBV10-2 with TRBJ2-3; no definite D call. Trimming removed 2 bases from V and 0 bases from J, with 9 bases in between. The CDR3 has 15 amino acids. Germline V gives CDR1 WSHSY, CDR2 SAAADI. This CDR3 is CASSENDLSTDTQYF. CDR3 in DNA: TGCGCCAGCAGTGAGAACGACCTCAGCACAGATACGCAGTATTTT.

The genes are TRBV3-1 (or the pseudogene TRBV3-2) and TRBJ2-5; no definite D call. The germline V gene has CDR1 LGHDT and CDR2 YNNKEL (reference sequence). The CDR3 spans 16 residues. V shed 1 base and J shed 1 base, with 13 bases lying between them. CDR3 sequence: CASSQGLPTLQETQYF. The CDR3 DNA is TGTGCCAGCAGCCAAGGTTTGCCGACACTCCAAGAGACCCAGTACTTC.

CDR3 region: CASSQISGGISNQPQHF. CDR3 in DNA: TGTGCCAGCAGCCAAATCTCAGGGGGCATAAGCAATCAGCCCCAGCATTTT. The chain has TRBV14 and TRBJ1-5, with 8 positions matching TRBD1. The CDR3 consists of 17 residues. Germline assignment: CDR1 SGHDN and CDR2 FVKESK. Losses at the gene ends were 2 bases for V and 1 base for J; bases not matched to a gene: 7.

The J gene is TRBJ1-5, the V gene TRBV18; D ambiguous. CDR3 length: 15 amino acids. Per the germline V gene, CDR1 is KGHSH and CDR2 is LQKENI. The ends were cut back, 2 bases at V and 2 bases at J, with 10 bases in the middle. This CDR3 is CASSPVPSGNQPQHF. The CDR3, as DNA: TGTGCCAGCTCACCAGTCCCTAGCGGCAATCAGCCCCAGCATTTT.

The rearrangement links TRBV5-6 to TRBJ1-5; a weak D match, TRBD1 (5 bases). The V and J ends lost 1 base and 4 bases respectively, with 9 bases between them. The CDR3 loop spans 14 amino acids. Germline CDR1 SGHDT, CDR2 YYEEEE. CDR3 coding DNA: TGTGCCAGCAGCTTGTACAGGCTTAATCAGCCCCAGCATTTT. Translating gives CASSLYRLNQPQHF.

This chain joins TRBV9 and TRBJ2-3; 13 nucleotides match TRBD2. Germline V gene data show CDR1 as SGDLS and CDR2 as YYNGEE. With V trimmed by 4 bases and J by 5 bases, 7 bases remained unmatched. This CDR3 spans 16 amino acids. The CDR3 sequence: CASSPRLAGGQDTQYF. The CDR3 DNA sequence: TGTGCCAGCAGCCCCCGACTAGCGGGAGGTCAAGATACGCAGTATTTT.

The rearrangement joins TRBV12-5 to TRBJ2-7; 11 nucleotides line up with TRBD2. CDR1 and CDR2 (germline): LGHNT, FRNRAP. The CDR3 is 16 residues long. V gave up 7 bases and J gave up 3 bases; unmatched junction bases: 11. The CDR3 loop is CASANRPGLAGYEQYF. The CDR3 DNA follows: TGTGCTAGTGCCAACCGGCCCGGACTAGCGGGCTACGAGCAGTACTTC. Using reference TRBV12-5 and TRBJ2-7 for the parts outside the CDR3, the full variable domain is DARVTQTPRHKVTEMGQEVTMRCQPILGHNTVFWYRQTMMQGLELLAYFRNRAPLDDSGMPKDRFSAEMPDATLATLKIQPSEPRDSAVYFCASANRPGLAGYEQYFGPGTRLTVT.

The CDR3 coding sequence is TGTGCCAGCAGCTCTCGGAGGGTAAGTAACACAGATACGCAGTATTTT. This codes for CASSSRRVSNTDTQYF. The chain uses TRBV5-6 and TRBJ2-3, with a possible D match to TRBD2 (6 bases). The V and J ends lost 3 bases and 2 bases respectively, with 16 bases between them. Germline CDR1 SGHDT, CDR2 YYEEEE. This CDR3 region has 16 residues.

This clone occurred once. The chain carries TRBV13 and TRBJ1-4; maybe TRBD1 (5 bases). Deletions cut 10 bases from V and 4 bases from J, with 13 bases between. Germline V CDR1 and CDR2: PRHDT, FYEKMQ (reference sequence). The CDR3 extends over 13 amino acids. CDR3 amino acids: CATRQRGNEKLFF. CDR3 bases: TGTGCCACTAGACAGAGGGGTAATGAAAAACTGTTTTTT.

This chain uses TRBV6-5 with TRBJ2-7, with TRBD2 as a possible D gene (6 bases). The CDR3 extends over 14 amino acids. Trimming cost V 6 bases and J 2 bases, with 14 bases left between them. Germline loops: CDR1 MNHEY, CDR2 SVGAGI. This CDR3 reads CASRGLIKTYEQYF. In DNA form, the CDR3 reads TGTGCCAGCAGGGGACTCATTAAAACCTACGAGCAGTACTTC.

A note on this clone: At one of its ends the junction is not consistent with the germline gene, which may arise from a read error. The chain links TRBV7-7 to TRBJ2-1; a possible D gene is TRBD1 (6 bases). CDR3 length equals 15 residues. Germline V gene lookup returns CDR1 SSHAT and CDR2 FNYEAQ (reference sequence). The DNA of the CDR3 is TGTGCTAGCAGCTTAGGAACAGGGCCAGGCAATGAGCAGTTCTTC. It codes for CASSLGTGPGNEQFF.

The rearrangement links TRBV11-2 to TRBJ2-7, with no clear D. The CDR3 is 14 amino acids. V lost 1 base and J 1 base, leaving 8 bases between the germline ends. Germline CDR1 SGHAT, CDR2 FQNNGV. This CDR3 is CASSLGLPSYEQYF. CDR3 in DNA: TGTGCCAGCAGCTTAGGTTTACCTTCCTACGAGCAGTACTTC.

The chain uses TRBV5-1 and TRBJ1-1, with a possible D match to TRBD1 (5 bases). The CDR3 length is 14 residues. The germline gives CDR1 SGHRS, CDR2 YFSETQ. With 6 bases removed from V and 1 base from J, the gap between germline ends came to 13 bases. CDR3 sequence reads: CASTSGDGNTEAFF. CDR3 sequence (DNA): TGCGCCAGCACCTCGGGGGACGGGAACACTGAAGCTTTCTTT.

The chain is built from TRBV3-1 (or the pseudogene TRBV3-2) and TRBJ1-6; D uncertain. The CDR3 is made up of 15 amino acids. Trimming stripped 2 bases from V and 0 bases from J, with 5 bases between. CDR1 is LGHDT, CDR2 YNNKEL, per germline (reference sequence). CDR3 residues: CASSQISSYNSPLHF. CDR3 nucleotide sequence: TGTGCCAGCAGCCAAATTAGCTCCTATAATTCACCCCTCCACTTT.